This T cell receptor beta chain was recovered during a study of Tregs in tolerant kidney transplant recipients. Concerning this clone: Its antigen is not identified. Other nucleotide sequences from this sample produce the same CDR3.

General study findings and limits: Changing PCR primers prevented nucleotide comparison between some patients' samples. Activated donor B cell expansion appeared to reveal the most relevant donor-specific TCRbeta repertoire. Antigen-driven expansion was suggested because donor-specific Tregs expanded more than all Tregs in tolerant patients.

Sequencing was performed with immunoSEQ multiplex PCR; in TCRdb, only in-frame clones are kept and a portion is missing. This sample lists fewer than 40,000 clones; its ten largest clones have under 9%. The sequences come from CD8+ T cells from blood, collected before the transplant. This receptor was obtained from a human donor who received a combined kidney and bone marrow transplant.

The sequenced part of the CDR3 DNA is TGTGCCAGCTCACCACCAGGAGGGGATGGC. Translating it yields CASSPPGGDG. The CDR3 in full is CASSPPGGDGYTF. The chain recombines TRBV18 with TRBJ1-2; a weak D match, TRBD1 (5 bases). The read ends 3 residues before the CDR3 terminus; that terminus is restored from the germline J gene. Germline lookup yields CDR1 KGHSH and CDR2 LQKENI. CDR3 size: 13 residues. V shed 0 bases and J shed 6 bases, with 8 bases lying between them.